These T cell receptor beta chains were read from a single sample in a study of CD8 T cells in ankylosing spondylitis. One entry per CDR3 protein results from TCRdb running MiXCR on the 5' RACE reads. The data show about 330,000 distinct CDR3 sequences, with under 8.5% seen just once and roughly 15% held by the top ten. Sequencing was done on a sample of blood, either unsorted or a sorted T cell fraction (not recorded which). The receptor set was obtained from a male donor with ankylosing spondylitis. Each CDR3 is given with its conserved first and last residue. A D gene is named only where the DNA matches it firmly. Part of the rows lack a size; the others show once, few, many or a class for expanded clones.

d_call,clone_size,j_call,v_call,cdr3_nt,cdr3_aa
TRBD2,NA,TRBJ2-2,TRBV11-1,TGTGCCAGCAGCTCCCCTCGGCTAGCGGGAGTCGGAAACACCGGGGAGCTGTTTTTT,CASSSPRLAGVGNTGELFF
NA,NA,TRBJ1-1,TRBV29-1,TGCAGCGTTGAGGTGGGACAAGAAGCTTTCTTT,CSVEVGQEAFF
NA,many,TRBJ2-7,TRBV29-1,TGCAGCGTTCGAAGGACTCTCTCCTACGAGCAGTACTTC,CSVRRTLSYEQYF
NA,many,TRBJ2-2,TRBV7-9,TGTGCCGGTCCTAGAGGTCGTCCCGGGGAGCTGTTTTTT,CAGPRGRPGELFF
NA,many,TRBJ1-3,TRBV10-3,TGTGCCATCAGTTCTATGATAGGACCGAACACCATATATTTT,CAISSMIGPNTIYF
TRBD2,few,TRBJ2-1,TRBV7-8,TGTGCCAGCACCGCGACTAGCGGGAGTGCAAATGAGCAGTTCTTC,CASTATSGSANEQFF
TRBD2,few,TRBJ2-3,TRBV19,TGTGCCAGCAGTATTTTTCGATCTAGCGGGGTTCATGGAGATACGCAGTATTTT,CASSIFRSSGVHGDTQYF
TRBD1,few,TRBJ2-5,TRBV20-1,TGCAGTCCTACACGACAGGGGTGGGTGACCCAGTACTTC,CSPTRQGWVTQYF
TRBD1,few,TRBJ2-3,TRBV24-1,TGTGCCACCAGTGACGTAACAGGGGCCACAGATACGCAGTATTTT,CATSDVTGATDTQYF
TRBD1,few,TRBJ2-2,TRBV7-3,TGTGCCAGCAGCTTAAGGGCAGGGGGCAGCACCGGGGAGCTGTTTTTT,CASSLRAGGSTGELFF
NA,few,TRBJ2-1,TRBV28,TGTGCCAGCAGTTCCCCGGCCCCCGGTAGTCCGTTCTTC,CASSSPAPGSPFF
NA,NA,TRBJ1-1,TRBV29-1,TGCAGCGTTGAAGTAGGGGGTGAAGCTTTCTTT,CSVEVGGEAFF
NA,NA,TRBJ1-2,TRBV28,TGTGCCAGCACACCGACATTCGCTGGCTACACCTTC,CASTPTFAGYTF
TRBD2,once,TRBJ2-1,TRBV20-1,TGCAGTGCTAGATCCGGGGGGGCTAGCGGGAGGGCTTACAATGAGCAGTTCTTC,CSARSGGASGRAYNEQFF
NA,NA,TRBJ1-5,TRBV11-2,TGTGCCAGCAGCTTAGGACCCAGGCATCAGCCCCAGCATTTT,CASSLGPRHQPQHF
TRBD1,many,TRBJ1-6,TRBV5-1,TGCGCCAGCAGACGGGACAGGGATTCACCCCTCCACTTT,CASRRDRDSPLHF
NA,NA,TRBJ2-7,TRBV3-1,TGTGCCAGCGGTGAGGGGACTCCCTACGAGCAGTACTTC,CASGEGTPYEQYF
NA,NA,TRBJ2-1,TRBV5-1,TGCGCCAGCAACCCCGAGGGCGAGCAGTTCTTC,CASNPEGEQFF
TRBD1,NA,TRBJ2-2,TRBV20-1,TGCAGTGCCTTCCGACAGGGAACTAACACCGGGGAGCTGTTTTTT,CSAFRQGTNTGELFF
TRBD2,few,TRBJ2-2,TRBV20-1,TGCAGTGCTAGAACTGCGGGAGTAGACACCGGGGAGCTGTTTTTT,CSARTAGVDTGELFF
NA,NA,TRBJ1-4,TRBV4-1,TGCGCCAGCAGCCAAAGTGGTTTTTCAGGCGGGAAACTGTTTTTT,CASSQSGFSGGKLFF
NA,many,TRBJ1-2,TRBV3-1,TGTGCCAGCAGCCGGCTAGGGCTCGTGGATGGCTACACCTTC,CASSRLGLVDGYTF
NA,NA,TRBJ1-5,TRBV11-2,TGTGCCAGCAGCTTAGTGGTCGGGGATCAGCCCCAGCATTTT,CASSLVVGDQPQHF
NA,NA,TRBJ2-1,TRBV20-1,TGCAGTGCTAGAGGGACTCCTACGGAGGAGCAGTTCTTC,CSARGTPTEEQFF
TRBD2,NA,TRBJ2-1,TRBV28,TGTGCCAGCACCCCGGGACTAGCCCTCAATGAGCAGTTCTTC,CASTPGLALNEQFF
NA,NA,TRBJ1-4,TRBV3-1,TGTGCCAGCAGCCAAGAAGAACACAGTCCCAATGAAAAACTGTTTTTT,CASSQEEHSPNEKLFF
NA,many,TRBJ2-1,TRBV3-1,TGTGCCAGCAGCCAAGATCGAGCAGGCAATGAGCAGTTCTTC,CASSQDRAGNEQFF
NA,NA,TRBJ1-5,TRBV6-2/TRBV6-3,TGTGCCAGCAGTTACTCTTCGGGTAGCGGCAATCAGCCCCAGCATTTT,CASSYSSGSGNQPQHF
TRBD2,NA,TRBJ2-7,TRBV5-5,TGTGCCAGCAGCACGGGACTAGCGGGCGCCTACGAGCAGTACTTC,CASSTGLAGAYEQYF
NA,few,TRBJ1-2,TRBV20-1,TGCAGTGCTTCGACACGGAACTATGGCTACACCTTC,CSASTRNYGYTF
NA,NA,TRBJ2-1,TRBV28,TGTGCCAGCAGGTCTGGGACGTCCAGCTCCTACAATGAGCAGTTCTTC,CASRSGTSSSYNEQFF
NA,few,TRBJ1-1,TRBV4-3,TGCGCCAGCAGCCAAGCCGAATGGGTTTACACTGAAGCTTTCTTT,CASSQAEWVYTEAFF
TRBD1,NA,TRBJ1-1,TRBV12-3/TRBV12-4,TGTGCCAGCAGCCTTACAGGGGGATTAACTGAAGCTTTCTTT,CASSLTGGLTEAFF
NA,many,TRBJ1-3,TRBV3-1,TGTGCCAGCAGCCAAGACAGGGCCGACCGCTCTGGAAACACCATATATTTT,CASSQDRADRSGNTIYF
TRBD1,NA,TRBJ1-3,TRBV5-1,TGCGCCAGCAGCCGTCTACCACAGACAGGGGGAAGCTCTGGAAACACCATATATTTT,CASSRLPQTGGSSGNTIYF
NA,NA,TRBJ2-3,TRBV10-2,TGCGCCAGCAGCGGCTCGCCCACCACAGATACGCAGTATTTT,CASSGSPTTDTQYF
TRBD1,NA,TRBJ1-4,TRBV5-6,TGTGCCAGCAGCTTGTATAGGGGGCGTAGTGAAAAACTGTTTTTT,CASSLYRGRSEKLFF
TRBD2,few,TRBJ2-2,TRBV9,TGTGCCAGCAGCCTAGCGGGCGCCTCCGGGGAGCTGTTTTTT,CASSLAGASGELFF
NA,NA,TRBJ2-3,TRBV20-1,TGCAGTGCTAGGGGCCCCCAGCCAGATACGCAGTATTTT,CSARGPQPDTQYF
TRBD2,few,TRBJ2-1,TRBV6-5,TGTGCCAGCAGTTATGGTTCGCGGGGGAGCTCCTACAATGAGCAGTTCTTC,CASSYGSRGSSYNEQFF